The present T cell receptor (beta chain) was sequenced within a study of OX40 agonist ivuxolimab in advanced cancers. Across the whole study: Patients achieving partial responses numbered three: one hepatocellular carcinoma case and two cutaneous melanoma cases. Study conclusions and caveats: Dosing at 0.1 to 3.0 mg/kg was accompanied by clonal expansion of CD4+ and CD8+ blood T cells by week 6. Antigen specificity of clonally expanded peripheral T cells was not established.

This clone was recorded only once. Its specificity is not known. Clones were read by immunoSEQ multiplex PCR, and TCRdb kept only the in-frame ones, dropping some. The repertoire has tens of thousands of clones, nearly 90% of them found once; the top ten carry around 12%. Enrollment shut out patients with autoimmune disease history or systemic immunosuppression. This CDR3 spans 14 amino acids. Germline V lookup: CDR1 MNHEY, CDR2 SMNVEV (reference sequence). V lost 5 bases to trimming and J lost 2 bases; unmatched junction nucleotides: 2. This receptor was obtained from an adult with an advanced solid tumor such as melanoma, head and neck, liver or kidney cancer. Sequences were derived from CD4+ or CD8+ T cells sorted from blood, sampled in a trial of the OX40 agonist ivuxolimab. The V and J genes are TRBV27 and TRBJ2-7; 11 bases fit TRBD2. The CDR3 region has the DNA TGTGCCAGCAGTCTTAGCGGGAGGGCCTACGAGCAGTACTTC. It yields the protein CASSLSGRAYEQYF.